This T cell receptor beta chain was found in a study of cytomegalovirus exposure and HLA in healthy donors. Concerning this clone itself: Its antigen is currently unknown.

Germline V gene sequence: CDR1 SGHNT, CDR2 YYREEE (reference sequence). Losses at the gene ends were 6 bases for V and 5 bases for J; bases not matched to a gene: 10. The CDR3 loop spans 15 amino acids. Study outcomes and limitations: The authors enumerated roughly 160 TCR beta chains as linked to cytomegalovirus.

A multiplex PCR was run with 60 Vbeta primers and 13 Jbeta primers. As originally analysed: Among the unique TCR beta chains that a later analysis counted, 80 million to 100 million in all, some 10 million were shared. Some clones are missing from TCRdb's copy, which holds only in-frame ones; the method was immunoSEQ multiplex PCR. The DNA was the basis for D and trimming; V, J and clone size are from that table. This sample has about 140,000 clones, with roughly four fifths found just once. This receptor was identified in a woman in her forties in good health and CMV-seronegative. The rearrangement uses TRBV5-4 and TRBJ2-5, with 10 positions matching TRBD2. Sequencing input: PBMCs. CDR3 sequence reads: CASTNRGLAVETQYF. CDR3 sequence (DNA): TGTGCCAGCACCAACCGAGGACTAGCGGTTGAGACCCAGTACTTC.